These 30 T cell receptor beta chains came from one sample sequenced in a study of regulatory T cells in long-lasting Graves disease. Described time point: persistent/refractory GD, antithyroid drugs over 5 years with positive TRAb. PBMC RNA served as the TCR library source. In building TCR beta libraries, iRepertoire HTBI primers were used together with Arm-PCR of CDR3 regions. TCRdb redid the calling of the multiplex PCR reads with MiXCR, one entry per CDR3 protein. The sample has about 290,000 distinct CDR3 sequences, 22% seen once; the top ten hold around 50%. This material consisted of peripheral blood mononuclear cells (PBMCs), taken when the disease was refractory, from a patient treated with antithyroid drugs. The receptors were sampled from a female donor with Graves disease.

The chain has TRBV5-1 and TRBJ2-7; the D is unclear. Germline V gene sequence: CDR1 SGHRS, CDR2 YFSETQ. The CDR3 totals 14 residues. The V and J ends lost 0 bases and 0 bases respectively, with 7 bases between them. The CDR3 sequence is CASSLGGDSYEQYF. The CDR3 DNA reads as TGCGCCAGCAGCTTGGGCGGCGACTCCTACGAGCAGTACTTC. The variable domain in full, with the rest retrieved from reference TRBV5-1 and TRBJ2-7, is KAGVTQTPRYLIKTRGQQVTLSCSPISGHRSVSWYQQTPGQGLQFLFEYFSETQRNKGNFPGRFSGRQFSNSRSEMNVSTLELGDSALYLCASSLGGDSYEQYFGPGTRLTVT.

V and J are TRBV6-1 and TRBJ2-2; 7 bases align to TRBD1. Germline V gene sequence: CDR1 MNHNS, CDR2 SASEGT. The CDR3 contains 13 residues. The trim removed 6 bases at V and 9 bases at J, leaving 7 bases unmatched. The CDR3 DNA sequence: TGTGCCAGCAGCGAAAGACAGGGTCGGGAGCTGTTTTTT. Its translation is CASSERQGRELFF.

The V gene is TRBV7-2, the J gene TRBJ1-3, with 11 bases matching TRBD1. There are 15 residues in the CDR3. V lost 6 bases and J lost 6; bases outside the gene matches: 7. The germline V gene encodes CDR1 SGHTA and CDR2 FQGNSA. CDR3 amino acids: CASRRTGGIENTIYF. The CDR3 coding sequence is TGTGCCAGCAGGCGGACAGGGGGCATTGAAAACACCATATATTTT.

Ten or more counts support this clonotype. The chain combines TRBV11-2 with TRBJ1-1; weak D call: TRBD1 (5 bases). The CDR3 totals 13 residues. With 4 bases removed from V and 3 bases from J, the gap between germline ends came to 9 bases. Looked up from germline, CDR1 is SGHAT and CDR2 is FQNNGV. CDR3 in DNA: TGTGCCAGCAGCTCCCGGGGGTACACTGAAGCTTTCTTT. Protein: CASSSRGYTEAFF.

This clonotype was picked up many times. The chain uses TRBV28 and TRBJ2-5; 8 bases fit TRBD2. V shed 7 bases and J 4 bases; nucleotides not matched to a gene: 8. CDR3 length equals 14 residues. Per germline, CDR1 MDHEN and CDR2 SYDVKM. This CDR3 reads CASTLAGQGETQYF. In DNA form, the CDR3 reads TGTGCCAGCACTCTAGCGGGTCAGGGAGAGACCCAGTACTTC.

This clonotype has a single count. The chain uses TRBV12-3 or TRBV12-4 and TRBJ2-3, with D perhaps TRBD1 (6 bases). This CDR3 has 12 amino acids. Trimming pared 7 bases from V and 9 bases from J, leaving 14 bases between. The CDR3 loop is CASTSLRGTQYF. The CDR3, as DNA: TGTGCCAGCACCTCCCTGAGGGGGACGCAGTATTTT.

The chain joins TRBV27 to TRBJ2-7; D gene uncertain. CDR1 is MNHEY, CDR2 SMNVEV, per germline (reference sequence). This CDR3 spans 13 amino acids. Trimming stripped 3 bases from V and 1 base from J, with 7 bases between. CDR3 bases: TGTGCCAGCAGTTTTACCGGTTCCTACGAGCAGTACTTC. It translates to CASSFTGSYEQYF.

The chain joins TRBV7-6 to TRBJ1-1; D may be TRBD1 (5 bases). The germline CDR1 and CDR2 sequences are SGHVS and FNYEAQ. The CDR3 covers 13 residues. Trimming cost V 7 bases and J 1 base, with 10 bases left between them. The CDR3 coding sequence is TGTGCCAGCACCCCGGGGGGGAACACTGAAGCTTTCTTT. It codes for CASTPGGNTEAFF. Supplemented by reference TRBV7-6 and TRBJ1-1, the full variable domain reads GAGVSQSPRYKVTKRGQDVALRCDPISGHVSLYWYRQALGQGPEFLTYFNYEAQQDKSGLPNDRFSAERPEGSISTLTIQRTEQRDSAMYRCASTPGGNTEAFFGQGTRLTVV.

The chain recombines TRBV19 with TRBJ1-2; D unresolved. The CDR3 has 13 amino acids. Germline CDR1 is LNHDA and CDR2 is SQIVND (reference sequence). Trimming removed 5 bases from V and 4 bases from J, with 11 bases in between. Here the CDR3 reads CASSEGGGYGYTF. CDR3 nucleotides: TGTGCCAGTAGTGAGGGAGGTGGCTATGGCTACACCTTC.

The CDR3 reads CASRDRLDYGYTF. The CDR3 DNA reads TGTGCCAGCAGAGACCGACTTGACTATGGCTACACCTTC. This rearrangement joins TRBV4-2 to TRBJ1-2; D is undetermined. The CDR3 has 13 amino acids. The ends were cut back, 6 bases at V and 3 bases at J, with 11 bases in the middle. The germline gives CDR1 LGHNA, CDR2 YNFKEQ.

The genes are TRBV18 and TRBJ1-1; D call uncertain. CDR3 length: 13 residues. In germline, CDR1 is KGHSH, CDR2 LQKENI. With 3 bases removed from V and 8 bases from J, the gap between germline ends came to 13 bases. The CDR3, as DNA: TGTGCCAGCTCACCGCAGGCACAAGAGGAAGCTTTCTTT. It codes for CASSPQAQEEAFF. The full variable domain, with the rest looked up from reference TRBV18 and TRBJ1-1, is NAGVMQNPRHLVRRRGQEARLRCSPMKGHSHVYWYRQLPEEGLKFMVYLQKENIIDESGMPKERFSAEFPKEGPSILRIQQVVRGDSAAYFCASSPQAQEEAFFGQGTRLTVV.

J is TRBJ2-7 and V is TRBV6-2 or TRBV6-3; 7 nucleotides match TRBD2. V gave up 8 bases and J gave up 7 bases; unmatched junction bases: 14. The germline gives CDR1 MNHEY, CDR2 SVGEGT. The CDR3 spans 14 residues. The DNA for the CDR3 is TGTGCCAGCGGAAGGACCGGGACTACTAGTGAGCAGTACTTC. Its translation is CASGRTGTTSEQYF.

This clonotype was recorded a few times. This chain's CDR3 is CASSVASGAAYGYTF. CDR3 DNA sequence: TGTGCCAGCAGCGTAGCTTCGGGGGCGGCCTATGGCTACACCTTC. This chain links TRBV9 with TRBJ1-2; D possibly corresponds to TRBD1 (6 bases). The germline V gene has CDR1 SGDLS and CDR2 YYNGEE. This CDR3 has 15 residues. Trimming removed 0 bases from V and 4 bases from J, with 13 bases in between.

Many counts were recorded for this clonotype. This chain joins TRBV29-1 and TRBJ1-2; 7 nucleotides line up with TRBD1. CDR1 and CDR2 from the germline V gene are SQVTM and ANQGSEA. The CDR3 totals 12 residues. Losses at the gene ends were 4 bases for V and 7 bases for J; bases not matched to a gene: 6. The CDR3 DNA reads as TGCAGCGTTGGTGAAGGGGGCTCTGGCTACACCTTC. Translated: CSVGEGGSGYTF.

This clonotype was detected only a few times. This sequence joins TRBV6-9 and TRBJ2-5; 7 bases match TRBD1. The junction had 14 bases not matched to a gene; V was cut back by 6 bases and J by 1 base. This CDR3 has 17 residues. CDR1 and CDR2 from the germline V gene are MNHGY and SVAAGI. CDR3 DNA sequence: TGTGCCAGCAGCTATGGGACAGCCCTTGGGGGCCAAGAGACCCAGTACTTC. It encodes CASSYGTALGGQETQYF.

This clonotype was observed a few times. This chain uses TRBV12-3 or TRBV12-4 with TRBJ2-2; 8 bases are shared with TRBD2. CDR3 size: 16 residues. V gave up 6 bases and J gave up 4 bases; unmatched junction bases: 10. The CDR3 region has the DNA TGTGCCAGCAGCTCCGGGACTAGGAGATCCACCGGGGAGCTGTTTTTT. It yields the protein CASSSGTRRSTGELFF.

This clonotype was detected a few times. The genes are TRBV6-1 and TRBJ1-5, with D possibly being TRBD1 (6 bases). This CDR3 is 15 amino acids long. Between the trimmed V and J ends, which lost 6 bases and 3 bases, there was a span of 15 bases. Germline assignment: CDR1 MNHNS and CDR2 SASEGT. The CDR3 protein is CASRNSGVDNQPQHF. As DNA, the CDR3 is TGTGCCAGCAGAAACTCAGGGGTCGACAATCAGCCCCAGCATTTT.

J is TRBJ2-1 and V is TRBV7-2, with TRBD2 matching over 7 bases. The junction had 4 bases not matched to a gene; V was cut back by 8 bases and J by 0 bases. The germline V gene has CDR1 SGHTA and CDR2 FQGNSA. This CDR3 has 14 amino acids. Here the CDR3 DNA reads TGTGCCAGCGGGAGGGGTAACTCCTACAATGAGCAGTTCTTC. This sequence encodes CASGRGNSYNEQFF.

This chain uses TRBV11-2 with TRBJ2-1; 7 nucleotides agree with TRBD2. CDR3 length: 18 residues. V dropped 2 bases and J dropped 0; count of bases not matched to a gene: 10. CDR1 is SGHAT, CDR2 FQNNGV, per germline. Written as DNA, the CDR3 is TGTGCCAGCAGCTTATCAGAGTGGGAGCGGGGCTCCTACAATGAGCAGTTCTTC. It codes for CASSLSEWERGSYNEQFF.

This clonotype was picked up a small number of times. V and J are TRBV30 and TRBJ1-6; 7 bases match TRBD1. Per germline, CDR1 GTSNPN and CDR2 SVGIG (reference sequence). The J segment lost 8 bases and the V segment lost 0 bases, leaving 7 bases of the junction unmatched. The CDR3 spans 15 residues. The CDR3 here is CAWSVRDRQDSPLHF. Here the CDR3 DNA reads TGTGCCTGGAGTGTAAGGGACAGACAAGATTCACCCCTCCACTTT.

The chain is built from TRBV2 and TRBJ1-5; D possibly corresponds to TRBD1 (5 bases). The CDR3 is 17 residues long. V was trimmed by 3 bases and J by 1 base, leaving 16 bases between them. The germline gives CDR1 SNHLY, CDR2 FYNNEI. The CDR3 sequence is CASSELGGVNSNQPQHF. DNA of the CDR3: TGTGCCAGCAGTGAGCTGGGGGGGGTGAACAGCAATCAGCCCCAGCATTTT.

The chain carries TRBV9 and TRBJ2-4, with no clear D. Per the germline V gene, CDR1 is SGDLS and CDR2 is YYNGEE. The CDR3 extends over 13 amino acids. V was clipped by 8 bases and J by 2 bases, with 11 bases between them. The CDR3 here is CASSPATKNIQYF. The CDR3 bases are TGTGCCAGTTCCCCGGCGACCAAAAACATTCAGTACTTC.

There are a few counts of this clonotype. The V gene is TRBV6-2 or TRBV6-3, the J gene TRBJ2-4, with TRBD2 matching over 9 bases. The CDR3 totals 14 residues. Trimming removed 7 bases from V and 12 bases from J; junction bases left unmatched: 13. In germline, CDR1 is MNHEY, CDR2 SVGEGT. The CDR3 loop reads CASTNTRTSDTQYF. The CDR3, as DNA: TGTGCCAGCACCAACACACGGACTAGCGACACTCAGTACTTC.

The chain couples TRBV7-9 to TRBJ2-7; the match to TRBD1 covers 9 bases. J was trimmed by 5 bases and V by 0 bases; bases with no gene match: 8. The CDR3 consists of 16 residues. Germline V gene data show CDR1 as SEHNR and CDR2 as FQNEAQ (reference sequence). The CDR3 bases are TGTGCCAGCAGCTTAGCGGGCGGGACAGGGATGGACGAGCAGTACTTC. Its protein product is CASSLAGGTGMDEQYF.

This clonotype was seen a few times. The chain combines TRBV20-1 with TRBJ2-5; D tentatively fits TRBD1 or TRBD2 (5 bases each). Trimming left V 5 bases short and J 4 bases short, with 14 bases between. The length of the CDR3 is 13 residues. Germline-derived CDR1 and CDR2 are DFQATT and SNEGSKA (reference sequence). The CDR3 DNA reads as TGCAGTGCTCGCCTCCAGGGACGAGAGACCCAGTACTTC. This sequence encodes CSARLQGRETQYF.

In this sample, this clonotype turned up many times. The chain combines TRBV11-3 with TRBJ1-1; the D is unclear. The V gene lost 1 base and the J gene lost 6 bases, with 9 bases spanning the gap. Germline CDR1 SGHNT, CDR2 YENEEA. This CDR3 is 13 amino acids long. The DNA of the CDR3 is TGTGCCAGCAGCTTAGCTAGCGGTGCTGAAGCTTTCTTT. Its protein product is CASSLASGAEAFF.

The chain is built from TRBV29-1 and TRBJ2-5; D is ambiguous. The CDR3 runs to 12 residues. V was cut by 2 bases and J by 4 bases, with 8 bases left in between. Per germline, CDR1 SQVTM and CDR2 ANQGSEA. The CDR3 here is CSVEPGGETQYF. The CDR3 bases are TGCAGCGTTGAACCGGGCGGAGAGACCCAGTACTTC.

Ten or more counts support this clonotype. The rearrangement uses TRBV11-2 and TRBJ1-3; possibly TRBD1 for D (6 bases). V lost 5 bases to trimming and J lost 2 bases, with 16 bases between them. Looked up from germline, CDR1 is SGHAT and CDR2 is FQNNGV. This CDR3 has 16 residues. The DNA for the CDR3 is TGTGCCAGCAGCCTGCCCGACAGGCAAACTGGAAACACCATATATTTT. This translates into CASSLPDRQTGNTIYF. The full variable domain, its missing parts supplied by reference TRBV11-2 and TRBJ1-3, is EAGVAQSPRYKIIEKRQSVAFWCNPISGHATLYWYQQILGQGPKLLIQFQNNGVVDDSQLPKDRFSAERLKGVDSTLKIQPAKLEDSAVYLCASSLPDRQTGNTIYFGEGSWLTVV.

This chain connects TRBV29-1 to TRBJ2-2, with 10 bases aligning to TRBD1. V shed 7 bases, J shed 3 bases, and the junction held 5 bases outside the gene matches. The CDR3 runs to 14 residues. Germline lookup yields CDR1 SQVTM and CDR2 ANQGSEA. This CDR3 reads CSGRDRGDTGELFF. In DNA form, the CDR3 reads TGCAGCGGAAGGGACAGGGGCGACACCGGGGAGCTGTTTTTT.

This clonotype has only a few counts. A much bigger clone sits one base away, suggesting this may be a read error. V is TRBV6-1 and J is TRBJ2-6, with unresolved D. Germline V gene lookup returns CDR1 MNHNS and CDR2 SASEGT. The CDR3 has 17 amino acids. Trimming left V 5 bases short and J 4 bases short, with 18 bases between. CDR3 bases: TGTGCCAGCAGTTACATTCCGCCCAGACCGGGGGCCAACGTCCTGACTTTC. It is translated as CASSYIPPRPGANVLTF.